The rows below give T cell receptor beta chains drawn from one sample of a study of blood T cell repertoires in COVID-19. TCRdb's copy holds only in-frame clones and misses some; the assay was immunoSEQ multiplex PCR. The top ten hold approximately 2.3% of the sample, which has roughly 200,000 clones, about 91% seen once. Sequenced: PBMCs or T cells enriched from blood (not recorded which). These TCRs come from a woman aged 40 to 50 with acute COVID-19. Both conserved end residues are part of each CDR3. The D gene is left open where the match is weak. For some rows the clone size is stated as once, few or many, or as a class when expanded; others skip it.

J | V | size | D | DNA | CDR3
TRBJ1-4 | TRBV18 | once | NA | TGTGCCAGCTCACCCCAAGCCGGGTACAAAACCCGTAATGAAAAACTGTTTTTT | CASSPQAGYKTRNEKLFF
TRBJ1-4 | TRBV11-1 | NA | NA | TGTGCCAGCAGCTCCCAACCGGTCCGACGAGGGGAAAAACTGTTTTTT | CASSSQPVRRGEKLFF
TRBJ1-5 | TRBV2 | NA | NA | TGTGCCAGCAGTGAAGATAGCGGCAGGCACAATCAGCCCCAGCATTTT | CASSEDSGRHNQPQHF
TRBJ2-7 | TRBV5-6 | NA | TRBD1 | TGTGCCAGCAGCCCCGGGACAGGGATCTACGAGCAGTACTTC | CASSPGTGIYEQYF
TRBJ2-3 | TRBV7-9 | NA | TRBD1 | TGTGCCAGCAGCTCAACAGGGGGTGGTGGATATACGCAGTATTTT | CASSSTGGGGYTQYF
TRBJ1-5 | TRBV30 | NA | TRBD1 | TGTGCCTGGAGCTCGGACAGGCTTCAGCCCCAGCATTTT | CAWSSDRLQPQHF
TRBJ1-5 | TRBV27 | NA | TRBD1 | TGTGCCAGCAGTTTAAGTGGGACAGGGGGCGTCCCTAGCAATCAGCCCCAGCATTTT | CASSLSGTGGVPSNQPQHF
TRBJ2-5 | TRBV4-1 | NA | TRBD2 | TGCGCCAGCAGCCAAGGGGGTAGCGGGGGTAGCCGCGAACCCCAAGAGACCCAGTACTTC | CASSQGGSGGSREPQETQYF
TRBJ1-2 | TRBV5-6 | NA | TRBD1 | TGTGCCAGCAGCTTTTTGAGACAGGGCGGGCATGGCTACACCTTC | CASSFLRQGGHGYTF
TRBJ2-5 | TRBV7-2 | NA | TRBD2 | TGTGCCAGCAGCTTTGGGTGGGGGGGACGAGAGACCCAGTACTTC | CASSFGWGGRETQYF
TRBJ2-7 | TRBV5-4 | NA | NA | TGTGCCAGCAGTCATGAGAGCTACGAGCAGTACTTC | CASSHESYEQYF
TRBJ1-1 | TRBV19 | NA | TRBD1 | TGTGCCAGTAGTCAGGGGGCCTCTACCGTATTGGCTTTCTTT | CASSQGASTVLAFF
TRBJ2-7 | TRBV6-2/TRBV6-3 | NA | TRBD1 | TGTGCCAGCAGTCCCGACCGGGCAGGGGGCTACGAGCAGTACTTC | CASSPDRAGGYEQYF
TRBJ2-5 | TRBV5-4 | NA | NA | TGTGCCAGCAGCTTGTTTCAGGGCCAAGAGACCCAGTACTTC | CASSLFQGQETQYF
TRBJ2-7 | TRBV4-2 | NA | TRBD2 | TGTGCCAGCAGCCCAATAAGTAGCGGGTTATTCTACGAGCAGTACTTC | CASSPISSGLFYEQYF
TRBJ2-7 | TRBV12-3/TRBV12-4 | NA | TRBD1 | TGTGCCAGCAGTTTTTCAGGGGGATACGAGCAGTACTTC | CASSFSGGYEQYF
TRBJ1-3 | TRBV5-1 | NA | TRBD1 | TGCGCCAGCAGCGCGGACAGGGTCTCTGGAAACACCATATATTTT | CASSADRVSGNTIYF
TRBJ1-2 | TRBV3-1/TRBV3-2 | few | NA | TGTGCCAGCAGCCAATTTGGACAAACCTCCACTTATGGCTACACCTTC | CASSQFGQTSTYGYTF
TRBJ2-7 | TRBV6-1 | NA | TRBD1 | TGTGCCAGCAGTGAACAGGGGGTCAACGAGCAGTACTTC | CASSEQGVNEQYF
TRBJ2-3 | TRBV19 | NA | NA | TGTGCCAGTAGTAGGCCGCATGACACAGATACGCAGTATTTT | CASSRPHDTDTQYF
TRBJ1-1 | TRBV3-1/TRBV3-2 | NA | NA | TGTGCCAGCAGCCAAGCAGAGGGCACTGAAGCTTTCTTT | CASSQAEGTEAFF
TRBJ1-2 | TRBV29-1 | NA | NA | TGCAGCGTCCCGAGGCGAGGAGGCTACACCTTC | CSVPRRGGYTF
TRBJ2-7 | TRBV9 | few | NA | TGTGCCAGCAGCGTAGGGGACTCGATGTCCTACGAGCAGTACTTC | CASSVGDSMSYEQYF
TRBJ2-5 | TRBV7-2 | once | NA | TGTGCCAGCAGCTTGGGGCCAGGGCAGTACTTC | CASSLGPGQYF
TRBJ2-1 | TRBV2 | NA | TRBD2 | TGTGCCAGCAGGACCTATCCAACTGTCGGGACTAGCGGAAACAATGAGCAGTTCTTC | CASRTYPTVGTSGNNEQFF
TRBJ2-3 | TRBV4-2 | NA | TRBD2 | TGTGCCAGCAGCCCCCTTACGGGGGGGGCCGTCACAGATACGCAGTATTTT | CASSPLTGGAVTDTQYF
TRBJ2-2 | TRBV9 | NA | TRBD1 | TGTGCCAGCAGCGTGACAGGGGGGACCGGGGAGCTGTTTTTT | CASSVTGGTGELFF
TRBJ1-1 | TRBV3-1/TRBV3-2 | NA | TRBD1 | TGTGCCAGCAGCCAAGCTAGGGACAGCACTGAAGCTTTCTTT | CASSQARDSTEAFF